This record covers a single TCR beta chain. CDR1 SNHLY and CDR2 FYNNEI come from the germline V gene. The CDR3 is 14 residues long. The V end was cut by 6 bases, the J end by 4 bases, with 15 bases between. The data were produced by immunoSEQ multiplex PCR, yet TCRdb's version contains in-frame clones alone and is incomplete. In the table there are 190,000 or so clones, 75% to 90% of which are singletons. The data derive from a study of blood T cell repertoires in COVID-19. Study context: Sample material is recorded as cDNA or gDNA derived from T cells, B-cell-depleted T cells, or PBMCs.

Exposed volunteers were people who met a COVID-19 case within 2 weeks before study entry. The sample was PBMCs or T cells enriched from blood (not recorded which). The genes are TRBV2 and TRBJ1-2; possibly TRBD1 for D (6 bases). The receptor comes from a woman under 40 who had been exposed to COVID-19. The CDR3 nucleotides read TGTGCCAGCAGCGAAACAGGGAATTTCTATGGCTACACCTTC. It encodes CASSETGNFYGYTF.